This TCR beta chain was sequenced during a study of T cells after yellow fever vaccination. MiXCR, applied by TCRdb to the 5' RACE reads, yields one record per CDR3 protein. The profile covers approximately 120,000 distinct CDR3 sequences, with roughly 15% appearing a single time and roughly two fifths taken by the ten largest. Per germline, CDR1 DFQATT and CDR2 SNEGSKA (reference sequence). The CDR3 length is 13 residues. V was cut by 0 bases and J by 3 bases, with 9 bases left in between. The input for sequencing was CD8+ T cells sorted from PBMCs, taken 5 days after the yellow fever booster vaccination. The receptor was derived from a man aged 18 to 35 who received the YFV17D yellow fever vaccine. This chain connects TRBV20-1 to TRBJ2-7; D not resolved. The CDR3 nucleotides read TGCAGTGCTAGAGATCTAGATGTCTACGAGCAGTACTTC. It specifies CSARDLDVYEQYF.